This T cell receptor beta chain appears in the sequencing data of a study of post-analysis software for immune sequencing data. Included in the TCR beta cDNA libraries were unique molecular identifiers. A single record per CDR3 protein comes from TCRdb applying MiXCR to the PCR reads. The profile shows about 770,000 distinct CDR3 sequences, around 46% of them singletons. The receptor was derived from a girl aged 5 to 17 with multiple sclerosis. Sequences were obtained from blood.

The CDR3 loop reads CSASLAAALDNEQFF. DNA of the CDR3: TGCAGTGCTTCGTTAGCGGCTGCCCTGGACAATGAGCAGTTCTTC. This sequence joins TRBV20-1 and TRBJ2-1; D possibly corresponds to TRBD2 (6 bases). V was shortened by 5 bases and J by 5 bases, with 19 bases between the two germline ends. This CDR3 is 15 amino acids long. CDR1 is DFQATT and CDR2 is SNEGSKA in the germline V gene (reference sequence).